The present entry profiles one TCR beta chain with its context. Under the authors' procedure: Amplifying reference gene primers gave estimates of nucleated cell counts. Assay used: immunoSEQ multiplex PCR; TCRdb lists only in-frame clones, some missing. V and J calls and clone size are those listed in that table; D and trimming were worked out from the DNA. Of 65,000 to 90,000 clones detected, roughly 89% appear once; the ten largest clones hold under 6%. This CDR3 comprises 18 residues. The germline V gene has CDR1 LGHNA and CDR2 YNFKEQ. V lost 4 bases to trimming and J lost 1 base, with 21 bases between them. These data belong to a study of blood T cell repertoires in COVID-19. Turning to the study itself: The study drew acute and convalescent COVID-19 samples from the United States, Italy and Spain. Sources were T cells, B-cell-depleted T cells, or PBMCs; the material itself was cDNA or gDNA.

Sequenced sample: peripheral blood. The J gene is TRBJ2-3, the V gene TRBV4-2; TRBD1 is a possible D gene (5 bases). The sequence derives from a human donor in a cohort sampled during active COVID-19. DNA for the CDR3: TGTGCCAGCAGCCGGACACCCCTTTCTAAGGTGGGCACAGATACGCAGTATTTT. Translated, it gives CASSRTPLSKVGTDTQYF.